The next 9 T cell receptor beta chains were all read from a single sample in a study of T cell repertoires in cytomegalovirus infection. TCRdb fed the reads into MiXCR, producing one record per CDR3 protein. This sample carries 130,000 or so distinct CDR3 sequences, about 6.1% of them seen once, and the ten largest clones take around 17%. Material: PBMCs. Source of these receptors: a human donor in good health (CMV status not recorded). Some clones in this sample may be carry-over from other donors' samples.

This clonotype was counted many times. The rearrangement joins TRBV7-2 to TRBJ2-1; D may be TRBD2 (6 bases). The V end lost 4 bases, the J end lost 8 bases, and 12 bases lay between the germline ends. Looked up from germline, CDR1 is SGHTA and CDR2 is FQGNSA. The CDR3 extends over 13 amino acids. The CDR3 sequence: CASSWTMVHEQFF. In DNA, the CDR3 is TGTGCCAGCAGCTGGACTATGGTCCATGAGCAGTTCTTC.

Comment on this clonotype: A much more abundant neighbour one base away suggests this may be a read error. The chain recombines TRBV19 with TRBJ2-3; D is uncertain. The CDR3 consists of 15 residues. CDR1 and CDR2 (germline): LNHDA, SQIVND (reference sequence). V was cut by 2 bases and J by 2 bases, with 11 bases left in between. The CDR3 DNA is TGTGCCAGTAGTATAAACGGAGAGATCACAGATACGCAGTATTTT. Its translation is CASSINGEITDTQYF. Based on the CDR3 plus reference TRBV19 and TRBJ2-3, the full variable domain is DGGITQSPKYLFRKEGQNVTLSCEQNLNHDAMYWYRQDPGQGLRLIYYSQIVNDFQKGDIAEGYSVSREKKESFPLTVTSAQKNPTAFYLCASSINGEITDTQYFGPGTRLTVL.

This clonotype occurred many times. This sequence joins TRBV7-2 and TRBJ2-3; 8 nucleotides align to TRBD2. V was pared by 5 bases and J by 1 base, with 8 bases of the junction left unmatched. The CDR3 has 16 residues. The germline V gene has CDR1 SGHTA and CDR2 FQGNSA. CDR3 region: CASSLGLVAGTDTQYF. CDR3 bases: TGTGCCAGCAGCCTGGGACTAGTTGCTGGCACAGATACGCAGTATTTT.

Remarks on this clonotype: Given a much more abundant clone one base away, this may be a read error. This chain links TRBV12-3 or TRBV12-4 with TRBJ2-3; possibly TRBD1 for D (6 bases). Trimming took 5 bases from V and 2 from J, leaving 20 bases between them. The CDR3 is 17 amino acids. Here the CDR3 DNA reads TGTGCCAGCAGTCCGCCTAGCTGGGACACCGACACAGATACGCAGTATTTT. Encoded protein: CASSPPSWDTDTDTQYF.

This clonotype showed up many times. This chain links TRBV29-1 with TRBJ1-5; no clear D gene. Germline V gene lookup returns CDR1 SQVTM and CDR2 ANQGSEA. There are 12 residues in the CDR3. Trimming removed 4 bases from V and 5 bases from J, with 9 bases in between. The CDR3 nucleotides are TGCAGCGTTGGATCGGAGGATCAGCCCCAGCATTTT. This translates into CSVGSEDQPQHF. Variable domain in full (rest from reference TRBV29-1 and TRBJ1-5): SAVISQKPSRDICQRGTSLTIQCQVDSQVTMMFWYRQQPGQSLTLIATANQGSEATYESGFVIDKFPISRPNLTFSTLTVSNMSPEDSSIYLCSVGSEDQPQHFGDGTRLSIL.

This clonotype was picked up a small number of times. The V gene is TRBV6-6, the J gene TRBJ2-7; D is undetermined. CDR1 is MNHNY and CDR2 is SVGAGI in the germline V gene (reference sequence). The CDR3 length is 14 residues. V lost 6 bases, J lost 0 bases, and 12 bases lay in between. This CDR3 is CASSDQGSSYEQYF. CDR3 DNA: TGTGCCAGCAGCGACCAAGGATCCTCCTACGAGCAGTACTTC.

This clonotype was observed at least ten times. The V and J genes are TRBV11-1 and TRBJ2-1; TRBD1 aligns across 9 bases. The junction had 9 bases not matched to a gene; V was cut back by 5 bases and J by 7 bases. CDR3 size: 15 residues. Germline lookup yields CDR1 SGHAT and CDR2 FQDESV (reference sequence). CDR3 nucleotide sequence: TGTGCCAGCAGCCCAAGGGACAGGGATTATAATGAGCAGTTCTTC. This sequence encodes CASSPRDRDYNEQFF.

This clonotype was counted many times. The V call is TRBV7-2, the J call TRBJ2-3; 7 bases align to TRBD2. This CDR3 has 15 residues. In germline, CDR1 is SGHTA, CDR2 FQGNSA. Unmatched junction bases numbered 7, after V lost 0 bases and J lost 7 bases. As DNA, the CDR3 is TGTGCCAGCAGCTTAGCTTTGCGGGGGTATAATACGCAGTATTTT. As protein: CASSLALRGYNTQYF.

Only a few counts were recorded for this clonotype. The CDR3 coding sequence is TGCGCCAGCAGTGAGTCGACAAGATTTTACGAGCAGTACTTC. Protein sequence: CASSESTRFYEQYF. This chain links TRBV10-2 with TRBJ2-7; D is unclear. Germline CDR1 WSHSY, CDR2 SAAADI. V was cut by 0 bases and J by 4 bases, with 10 bases left in between. This CDR3 comprises 14 residues.